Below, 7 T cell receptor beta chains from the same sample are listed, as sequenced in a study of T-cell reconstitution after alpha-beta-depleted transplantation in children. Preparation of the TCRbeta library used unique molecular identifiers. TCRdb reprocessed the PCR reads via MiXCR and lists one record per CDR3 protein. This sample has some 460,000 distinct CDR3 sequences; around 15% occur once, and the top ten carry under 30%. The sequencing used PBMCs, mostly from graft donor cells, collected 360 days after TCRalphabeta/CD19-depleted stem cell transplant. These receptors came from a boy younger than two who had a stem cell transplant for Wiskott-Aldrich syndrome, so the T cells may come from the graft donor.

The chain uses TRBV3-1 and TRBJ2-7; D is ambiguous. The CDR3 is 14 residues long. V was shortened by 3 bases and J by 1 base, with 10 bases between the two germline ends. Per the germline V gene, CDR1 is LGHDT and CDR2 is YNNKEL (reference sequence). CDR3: CASSQKTASYEQYF. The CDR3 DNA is TGTGCCAGCAGCCAGAAAACAGCTTCCTACGAGCAGTACTTC.

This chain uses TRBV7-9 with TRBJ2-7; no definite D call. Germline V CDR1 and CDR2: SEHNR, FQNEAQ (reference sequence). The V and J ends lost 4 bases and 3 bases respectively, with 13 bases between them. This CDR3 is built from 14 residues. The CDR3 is CASSSSMDYYEQYF. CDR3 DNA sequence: TGTGCCAGCAGCTCTTCAATGGATTACTACGAGCAGTACTTC.

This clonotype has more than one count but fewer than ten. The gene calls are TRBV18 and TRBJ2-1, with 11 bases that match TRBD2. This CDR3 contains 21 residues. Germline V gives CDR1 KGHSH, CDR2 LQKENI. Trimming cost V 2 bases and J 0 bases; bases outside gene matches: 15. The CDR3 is CASSPLRLPGTSGSSYNEQFF. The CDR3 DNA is TGTGCCAGCTCACCATTAAGATTACCCGGCACTAGCGGGAGCTCCTACAATGAGCAGTTCTTC.

In DNA, the CDR3 is TGCGCCAGCAGCCGTTTCCCCGGGGATCCTGGTCTCTACGAGCAGTACTTC. Protein sequence: CASSRFPGDPGLYEQYF. The chain is built from TRBV5-1 and TRBJ2-7, with a possible D match to TRBD2 (5 bases). In germline, CDR1 is SGHRS, CDR2 YFSETQ. This CDR3 spans 17 amino acids. V lost 4 bases to trimming and J lost 3 bases, with 23 bases between them.

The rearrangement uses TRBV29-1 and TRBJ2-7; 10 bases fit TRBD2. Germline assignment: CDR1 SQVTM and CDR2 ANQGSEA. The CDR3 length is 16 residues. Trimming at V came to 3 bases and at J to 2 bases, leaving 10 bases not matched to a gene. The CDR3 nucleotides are TGCAGCGTTGACCTATCCCTAGCGGGAGAACCCTACGAGCAGTACTTC. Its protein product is CSVDLSLAGEPYEQYF.

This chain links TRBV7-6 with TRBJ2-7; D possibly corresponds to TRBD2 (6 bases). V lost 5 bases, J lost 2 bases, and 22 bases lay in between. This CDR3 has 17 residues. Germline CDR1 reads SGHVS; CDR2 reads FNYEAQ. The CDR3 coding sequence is TGTGCCAGCAGCAACAACCGAGGAGGGGTAGAGGCCTACGAGCAGTACTTC. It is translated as CASSNNRGGVEAYEQYF.

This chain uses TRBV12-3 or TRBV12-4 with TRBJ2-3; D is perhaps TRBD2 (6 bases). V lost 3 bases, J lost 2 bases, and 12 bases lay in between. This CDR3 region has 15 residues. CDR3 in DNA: TGTGCCAGCAGTTTGCTCGGCGGGACCACAGATACGCAGTATTTT. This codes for CASSLLGGTTDTQYF.